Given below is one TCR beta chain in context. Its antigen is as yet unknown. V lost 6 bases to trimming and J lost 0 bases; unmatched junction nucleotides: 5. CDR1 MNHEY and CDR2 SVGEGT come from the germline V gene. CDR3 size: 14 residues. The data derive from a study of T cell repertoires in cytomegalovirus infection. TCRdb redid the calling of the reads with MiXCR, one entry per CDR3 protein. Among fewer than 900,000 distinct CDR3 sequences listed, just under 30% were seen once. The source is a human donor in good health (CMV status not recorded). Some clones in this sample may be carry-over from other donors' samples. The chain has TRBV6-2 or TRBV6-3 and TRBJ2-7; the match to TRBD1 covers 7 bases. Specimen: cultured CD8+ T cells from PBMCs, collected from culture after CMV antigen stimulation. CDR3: CASRGTVSSYEQYV. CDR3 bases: TGTGCCAGCAGAGGGACAGTATCCTCCTACGAGCAGTACGTC.